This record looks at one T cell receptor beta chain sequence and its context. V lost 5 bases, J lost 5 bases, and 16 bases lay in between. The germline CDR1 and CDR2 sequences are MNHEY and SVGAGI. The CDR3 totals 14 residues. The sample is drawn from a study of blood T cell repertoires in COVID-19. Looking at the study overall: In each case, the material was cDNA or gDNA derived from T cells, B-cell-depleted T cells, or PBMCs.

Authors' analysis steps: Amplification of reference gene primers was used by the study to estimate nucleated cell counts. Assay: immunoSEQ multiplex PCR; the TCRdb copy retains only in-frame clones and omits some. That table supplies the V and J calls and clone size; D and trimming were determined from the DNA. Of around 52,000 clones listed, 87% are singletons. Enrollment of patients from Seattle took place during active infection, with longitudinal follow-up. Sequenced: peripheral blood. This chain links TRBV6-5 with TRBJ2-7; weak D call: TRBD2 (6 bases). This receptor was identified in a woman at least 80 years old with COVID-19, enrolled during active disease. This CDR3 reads CASSRPGTFDEQYF. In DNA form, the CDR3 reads TGTGCCAGCAGTAGACCCGGGACTTTCGACGAGCAGTACTTC.